This T cell receptor beta chain was identified in a study of CD8+ T cells in alopecia areata. Whole-study results and caveats: Persistence of many expanded lesional clones was seen in scalp and blood during tofacitinib.

Investigators isolated RNA and reverse transcribed it into cDNA to act as the sequencing template. Clones were read by immunoSEQ multiplex PCR, and TCRdb kept only the in-frame ones, dropping some. Of more than 150,000 clones in the sample, around 60% are singletons; the top ten hold less than 4%. Concerning this clone: The target antigen is unknown.

Treatment noted: oral pan-JAK inhibitor, 5-10 mg twice daily. This specimen was CD4+ T cells sorted from blood, taken at week 4, from a patient treated with tofacitinib. This TCR came from a human donor with alopecia areata.

CDR3 residues: CASSSRGDGYTF. In DNA, the CDR3 is TGTGCCAGCAGCTCCAGGGGGGATGGCTACACCTTC. The genes are TRBV7-2 and TRBJ1-2; the match to TRBD1 covers 7 bases. The CDR3 runs to 12 residues. V lost 4 bases to trimming and J lost 6 bases; unmatched junction nucleotides: 2. Germline values: CDR1 SGHTA, CDR2 FQGNSA.